The 10 T cell receptor beta chains listed next were all sequenced from one sample in a study of shared clonotypes between healthy human individuals. The table came from immunoSEQ multiplex PCR; TCRdb's copy has only in-frame clones and leaves some out. The sample has about 2.2 million clones, just over 90% seen once. Naive CD8 cells were CD45RO-negative, positively selected for CCR7, excluding terminally differentiated effector memory CD45RA+ cells. The sample taken for sequencing was naive CD8+ T cells from PBMCs. The receptors stem from a young man in good health. Some clones in this sample may be carry-over from other donors' samples.

V usage is TRBV7-9 and J usage is TRBJ1-6; D gene ambiguous. The CDR3 has 14 residues. Germline-derived CDR1 and CDR2 are SEHNR and FQNEAQ (reference sequence). The V end lost 1 base, the J end lost 8 bases, and 9 bases lay between the germline ends. CDR3 protein: CASSLVGSHSPLHF. CDR3 sequence (DNA): TGTGCCAGCAGCTTAGTCGGGAGCCATTCACCCCTCCACTTT.

The chain links TRBV28 to TRBJ1-4; D call uncertain. Germline CDR1 reads MDHEN; CDR2 reads SYDVKM. The V end was cut by 11 bases, the J end by 8 bases, with 18 bases between. This CDR3 spans 13 amino acids. CDR3 residues: CACRAEGWEKLFF. CDR3 nucleotides: TGTGCCTGTCGGGCTGAGGGTTGGGAAAAACTGTTTTTT.

This chain connects TRBV28 to TRBJ2-3; 9 bases align to TRBD2. Unmatched junction bases numbered 7, after V lost 6 bases and J lost 0 bases. The CDR3 totals 16 residues. The V gene's germline CDR1 is MDHEN and CDR2 SYDVKM. The CDR3 coding sequence is TGTGCCAGCAGGGGACTAGCCGGGGGGAGCACAGATACGCAGTATTTT. Protein sequence: CASRGLAGGSTDTQYF.

In DNA form, the CDR3 reads TGTGCCAGCAGCTTGGGCATAACTAGCACAGATACGCAGTATTTT. Protein sequence: CASSLGITSTDTQYF. The V gene is TRBV7-6, the J gene TRBJ2-3; D gene unclear. Germline CDR1 SGHVS, CDR2 FNYEAQ. This CDR3 spans 15 amino acids. The V gene lost 3 bases and the J gene lost 0 bases, with 10 bases spanning the gap.

The genes are TRBV7-2 and TRBJ2-1; D is unresolved. Trimming stripped 1 base from V and 0 bases from J, with 10 bases between. The CDR3 sequence is 16 residues long. Germline V gene lookup returns CDR1 SGHTA and CDR2 FQGNSA. CDR3 DNA: TGTGCCAGCAGCTTAGGAAACTTACCCTCCTACAATGAGCAGTTCTTC. This gives the protein CASSLGNLPSYNEQFF.

The rearrangement uses TRBV19 and TRBJ2-1, with TRBD1 identical over 7 bases. Trimming at V came to 8 bases and at J to 5 bases, leaving 18 bases not matched to a gene. The CDR3 runs to 17 residues. Germline V gene data show CDR1 as LNHDA and CDR2 as SQIVND (reference sequence). The CDR3 sequence: CASSRDSEVWVNNEQFF. CDR3 sequence (DNA): TGTGCCAGTTCCCGGGACAGCGAAGTCTGGGTGAACAATGAGCAGTTCTTC.

This clone was seen once. Additional DNA sequences in this sample encode the identical CDR3. The V gene is TRBV6-5, the J gene TRBJ2-7; D is uncertain. The V gene lost 0 bases and the J gene lost 3 bases, with 9 bases spanning the gap. The CDR3 covers 14 residues. Germline-derived CDR1 and CDR2 are MNHEY and SVGAGI. CDR3 sequence (DNA): TGTGCCAGCAGTTACTCCGGAGCCAACTACGAGCAGTACTTC. Amino acids: CASSYSGANYEQYF.

This rearrangement joins TRBV19 to TRBJ2-5; a weak D match, TRBD1 (6 bases). The CDR3 length is 15 residues. CDR1 and CDR2 from the germline V gene are LNHDA and SQIVND (reference sequence). V was trimmed by 3 bases and J by 0 bases, leaving 11 bases between them. The CDR3 bases are TGTGCCAGTAGTATCTGGACAGATTACCAAGAGACCCAGTACTTC. Protein: CASSIWTDYQETQYF.

About this clone: Distinct nucleotide sequences in the sample also encode this CDR3. The chain has TRBV19 and TRBJ1-1; D is possibly TRBD1 (6 bases). The CDR3 is 14 amino acids. The V end was cut by 2 bases, the J end by 1 base, with 8 bases between. Germline CDR1 is LNHDA and CDR2 is SQIVND (reference sequence). In nucleotides, the CDR3 is TGTGCCAGTAGTATACCAGGGGCGAACACTGAAGCTTTCTTT. Residues: CASSIPGANTEAFF.

This chain uses TRBV27 with TRBJ2-3; D gene uncertain. Between the trimmed V and J ends, which lost 4 bases and 3 bases, there was a span of 14 bases. CDR1 and CDR2 from the germline V gene are MNHEY and SMNVEV (reference sequence). The CDR3 consists of 15 residues. In DNA form, the CDR3 reads TGTGCCAGCAGTTCCCTAACTTTGAGGACAGATACGCAGTATTTT. It yields the protein CASSSLTLRTDTQYF.